Listed below are T cell receptor beta chains from one sample, sequenced in a study of T cell repertoires in cytomegalovirus infection. TCRdb used MiXCR to reprocess the reads, holding one entry per CDR3 protein. The repertoire holds around 280,000 distinct CDR3 sequences, with about 9.1% as singletons. The sequenced sample was PBMCs. The source of these receptors is a human donor in good health (CMV status not recorded). Some clones in this sample may be carry-over from other donors' samples. The CDR3 runs from the conserved cysteine through the conserved F or W. Size is stated for part of the rows, as once, few or many counts, or as a class when the clone is expanded.

abundance,v_gene,j_gene,CDR3aa
many,TRBV7-2,TRBJ1-6,CASSTRQNSPLHF
many,TRBV20-1,TRBJ1-5,CSARESSGAFQPQHF
many,TRBV6-2/TRBV6-3,TRBJ2-1,CASSYPKGGYNEQFF
many,TRBV5-6,TRBJ1-6,CASSPEGSSYNSPLHF
many,TRBV7-2,TRBJ1-4,CASSFYQGATNEKLFF
many,TRBV7-2,TRBJ2-1,CASSSGWDNEQFF
many,TRBV12-3/TRBV12-4,TRBJ2-1,CASSLWGLAGNEQFF
.,TRBV11-3,TRBJ2-2,CASRPTVTGELFF
few,TRBV4-1,TRBJ2-3,CASSPSGTSGGRSTDTQYF
many,TRBV6-2/TRBV6-3,TRBJ1-2,CASSYLFLGDGYTF
.,TRBV28,TRBJ1-2,CASRPFGDTSGYTF
many,TRBV15,TRBJ2-3,CATSRDQAASTDTQYF
few,TRBV20-1,TRBJ1-2,CSAGPEAYGYTF
many,TRBV7-2,TRBJ2-2,CASSLGGGGRTGELFF
.,TRBV29-1,TRBJ2-3,CSVDWTGGSDTQYF